This is a list of T cell receptor beta chains from one sample in a study of shared clonotypes between healthy human individuals. TCRdb keeps only in-frame clones here, not all; method: immunoSEQ multiplex PCR. This table holds hundreds of thousands of clones, around 96% found once. The source material was naive CD8+ T cells sorted from blood. The receptors originated from a woman between 25 and 40 years old in good health. The conserved cysteine and the conserved F or W are not part of the CDR3 here. The order of the fields is V gene, J gene, D gene, CDR3 protein. The D gene is left open where the match is weak.

>TRBV5-6|TRBJ2-7|-
ASSFSRPYEQY
>TRBV6-5|TRBJ2-2|TRBD2
ASSPELAGTGELF
>TRBV28|TRBJ2-7|-
ASSLYDVYEQY
>TRBV9|TRBJ2-3|-
ASSVAGGGGIDTQY
>TRBV5-1|TRBJ1-1|-
ASSFQGTNTEAF
>TRBV7-8|TRBJ2-7|-
ASSPDYSYEQY
>TRBV11-2|TRBJ2-1|-
ASSLVGGVGDEQF
>TRBV7-6|TRBJ2-5|-
ASSLDSLSQETQY
>TRBV15|TRBJ2-7|-
ATGPGTYEQY
>TRBV27|TRBJ2-3|-
ASSSGRGTDTQY
>TRBV28|TRBJ2-3|-
ASSFFTDTQY
>TRBV5-1|TRBJ2-1|-
ASSLGGVNEQF
>TRBV11-1|TRBJ2-1|TRBD2
ASSPRWLAGFGNEQF
>TRBV9|TRBJ2-1|TRBD2
ASSTSGTSGYNEQF
>TRBV27|TRBJ2-2|-
ASSLMESTGELF
>TRBV2|TRBJ2-7|-
ASSVRVEQY
>TRBV28|TRBJ2-3|-
ASSDRSPDTQY
>TRBV28|TRBJ2-7|-
ASSPVFSYEQY
>TRBV10-1|TRBJ2-5|-
ASSQGVWETQY
>TRBV27|TRBJ2-6|-
ASSLLGRGGANVLT
>TRBV7-2|TRBJ2-3|-
ASSLVFSSPDTQY
>TRBV7-9|TRBJ2-3|TRBD2
ASSPQSGAKVDTQY
>TRBV27|TRBJ1-2|-
ASSLSRNYGYT
>TRBV28|TRBJ2-7|TRBD2
ASTQLAGVTNYEQY
>TRBV4-1|TRBJ2-7|-
ASSQQGHEQY
>TRBV25-1|TRBJ1-6|TRBD1
ASTGGTDIFNSPLH
>TRBV13|-|-
ASSLDLIVGGEQY
>TRBV4-2|TRBJ1-5|-
ASSQFPLGNHSNQPQH
>TRBV19|TRBJ1-2|-
ASSIDLNRNYGYT
>TRBV5-4|TRBJ2-2|-
ASSLVGGGTGELF
>TRBV13|TRBJ2-1|-
ASSLEGEGRNEQF
>TRBV19|TRBJ2-3|TRBD2
ASSPSGFDTDTQY
>TRBV7-9|TRBJ1-2|-
ASSLGGGDSVGYT
>TRBV5-6|TRBJ2-1|-
ASSLGIWDRNEQF
>TRBV28|TRBJ2-1|-
ASSSTGEQF
>TRBV10-2|TRBJ2-2|-
ASSTYDRLNTGELF
>TRBV2|TRBJ1-4|TRBD1
ASSPYGTANNEKLF
>TRBV27|TRBJ1-1|TRBD1
ASSWTGSTEAF
>TRBV2|TRBJ2-1|-
ASSEAGPNEQF
>TRBV11-2|TRBJ2-7|TRBD2
ASSLGSQGLAGDSYEQY
>TRBV19|TRBJ2-5|TRBD2
ASSIGVAGAETQY
>TRBV15|TRBJ2-7|-
ATSAPNSYEQY
>TRBV4-1|TRBJ2-1|TRBD2
ASSQFSGRANEQF
>TRBV11-2|TRBJ2-7|TRBD2
ASRDTSGPTYEQY
>TRBV5-8|TRBJ2-1|-
AGEGKDTYNEQF
>TRBV11-2|TRBJ1-1|TRBD1
ASSPDRGRRTEAF
>TRBV5-6|TRBJ2-7|TRBD2
ASSSGLAGVYSYEQY
>TRBV21-1|TRBJ2-1|-
ASSKRPLAGEAYNEQF
>TRBV19|TRBJ1-1|-
ASSLNRPGPMNTEAF
>TRBV7-8|TRBJ2-1|-
ASSIRERTYNEQF
>TRBV4-1|TRBJ2-7|TRBD2
ASSQGREGRYDSYEQY
>TRBV5-6|TRBJ2-7|-
ASSLVRAYEQY
>TRBV27|TRBJ2-3|-
ASSYVGMDTQY
>TRBV5-6|TRBJ1-5|TRBD1
ASSLWTGTDSNQPQH
>TRBV19|TRBJ2-1|TRBD2
ASVFASSGRAGSYNEQF
>TRBV13|TRBJ2-1|TRBD1
ASSSPDRVIEQF
>TRBV7-9|TRBJ2-7|-
ASSIGPNYEQY